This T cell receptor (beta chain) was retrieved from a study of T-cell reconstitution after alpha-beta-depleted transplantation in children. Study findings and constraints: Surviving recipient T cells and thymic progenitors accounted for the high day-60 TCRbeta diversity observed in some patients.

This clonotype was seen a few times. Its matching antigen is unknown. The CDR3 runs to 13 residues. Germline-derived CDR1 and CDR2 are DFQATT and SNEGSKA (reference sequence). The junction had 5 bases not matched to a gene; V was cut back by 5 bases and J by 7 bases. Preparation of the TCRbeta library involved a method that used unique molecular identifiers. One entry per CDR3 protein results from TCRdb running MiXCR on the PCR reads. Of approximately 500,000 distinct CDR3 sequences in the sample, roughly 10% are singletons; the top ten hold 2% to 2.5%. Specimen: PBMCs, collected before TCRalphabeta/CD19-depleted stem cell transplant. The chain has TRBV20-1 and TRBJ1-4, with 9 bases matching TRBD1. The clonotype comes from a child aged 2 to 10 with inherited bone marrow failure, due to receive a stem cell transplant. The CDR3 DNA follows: TGCAGTGCTGATGACAGGGGGGCTGAAAAACTGTTTTTT. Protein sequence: CSADDRGAEKLFF.